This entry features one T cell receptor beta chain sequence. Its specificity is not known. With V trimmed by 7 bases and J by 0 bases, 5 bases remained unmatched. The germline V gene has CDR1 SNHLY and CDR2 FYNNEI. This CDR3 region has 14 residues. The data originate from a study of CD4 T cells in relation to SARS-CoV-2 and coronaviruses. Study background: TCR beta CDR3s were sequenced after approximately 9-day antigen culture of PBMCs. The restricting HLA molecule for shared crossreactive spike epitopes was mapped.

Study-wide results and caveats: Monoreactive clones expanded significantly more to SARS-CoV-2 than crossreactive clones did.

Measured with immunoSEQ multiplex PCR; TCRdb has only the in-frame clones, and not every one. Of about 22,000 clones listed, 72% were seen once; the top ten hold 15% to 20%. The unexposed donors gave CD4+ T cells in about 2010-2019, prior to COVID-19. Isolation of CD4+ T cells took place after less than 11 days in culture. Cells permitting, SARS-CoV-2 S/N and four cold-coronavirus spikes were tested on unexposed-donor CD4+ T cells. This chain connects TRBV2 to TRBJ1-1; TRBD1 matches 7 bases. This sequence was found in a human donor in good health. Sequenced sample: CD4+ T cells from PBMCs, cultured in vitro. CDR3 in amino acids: CASTTTGLNTEAFF. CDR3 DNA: TGTGCCAGCACGACGACAGGGCTGAACACTGAAGCTTTCTTT.